One sample yielded the 2 T cell receptor beta chains listed below, sequenced in a study of T-cell memory formation after mild COVID-19. TCRdb processed the 5' RACE reads anew with MiXCR; each CDR3 protein has one entry. Of a few hundred thousand distinct CDR3 sequences listed, around an eighth are singletons. Input material: PBMCs or a T cell subset sorted from them (not recorded which). Source of these receptors: a young man who had mild COVID-19 (a few samples of this study predate the infection). Cell type and time point are not known.

This chain uses TRBV13 with TRBJ2-3, with no clear D. The CDR3 covers 13 residues. Looked up from germline, CDR1 is PRHDT and CDR2 is FYEKMQ (reference sequence). Deletions cut 7 bases from V and 4 bases from J, with 12 bases between. CDR3 amino acids: CASTTPVADTQYF. For the CDR3, the DNA is TGTGCCAGCACTACCCCCGTAGCAGATACGCAGTATTTT.

This clonotype occurred a few times. The chain employs TRBV2 and TRBJ2-3, with 7 positions matching TRBD2. Per the germline V gene, CDR1 is SNHLY and CDR2 is FYNNEI. The trim removed 8 bases at V and 1 base at J, leaving 6 bases unmatched. The CDR3 contains 14 residues. Here the CDR3 DNA reads TGTGCCAGCCGTACGGGGGGAGGCACAGATACGCAGTATTTT. This sequence encodes CASRTGGGTDTQYF.